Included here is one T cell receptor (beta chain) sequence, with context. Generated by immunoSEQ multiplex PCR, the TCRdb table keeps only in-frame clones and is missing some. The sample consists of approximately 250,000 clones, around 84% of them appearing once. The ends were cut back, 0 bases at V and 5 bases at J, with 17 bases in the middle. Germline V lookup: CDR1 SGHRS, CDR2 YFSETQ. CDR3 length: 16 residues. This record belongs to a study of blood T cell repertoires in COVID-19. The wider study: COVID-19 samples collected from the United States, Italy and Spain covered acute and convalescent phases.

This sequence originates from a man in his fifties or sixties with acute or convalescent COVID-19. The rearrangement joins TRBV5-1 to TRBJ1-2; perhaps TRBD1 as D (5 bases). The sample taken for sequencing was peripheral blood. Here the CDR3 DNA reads TGCGCCAGCAGCTTGGCCGGGAGGGGCCTGGGTTATGGCTACACCTTC. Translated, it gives CASSLAGRGLGYGYTF.